This T cell receptor beta chain is from a study of blood T cell repertoires in COVID-19. Study as a whole: The origin of the acute and convalescent COVID-19 samples was the United States, Italy and Spain. The cDNA or gDNA used as material had been derived from T cells, B-cell-depleted T cells, or PBMCs.

How the authors handled the data: Researchers report that nucleated cell counts were estimated from reference gene primer amplification. Assay used: immunoSEQ multiplex PCR; TCRdb lists only in-frame clones, some missing. That table gives V, J and clone size, and the DNA gave D and trimming. The sample contains 40,000 to 60,000 clones, around 85% of which appear only once. This clonotype originated in a man between 45 and 60 years old with active COVID-19. Sequencing was carried out using peripheral blood.

The CDR3: CASSESATGPYEQYF. In nucleotides, the CDR3 is TGTGCCAGCAGTGAATCGGCAACGGGTCCCTACGAGCAGTACTTC. The chain combines TRBV6-1 with TRBJ2-7; D not resolved. Germline CDR1 MNHNS, CDR2 SASEGT. The V end was cut by 2 bases, the J end by 2 bases, with 13 bases between. The CDR3 has 15 amino acids.